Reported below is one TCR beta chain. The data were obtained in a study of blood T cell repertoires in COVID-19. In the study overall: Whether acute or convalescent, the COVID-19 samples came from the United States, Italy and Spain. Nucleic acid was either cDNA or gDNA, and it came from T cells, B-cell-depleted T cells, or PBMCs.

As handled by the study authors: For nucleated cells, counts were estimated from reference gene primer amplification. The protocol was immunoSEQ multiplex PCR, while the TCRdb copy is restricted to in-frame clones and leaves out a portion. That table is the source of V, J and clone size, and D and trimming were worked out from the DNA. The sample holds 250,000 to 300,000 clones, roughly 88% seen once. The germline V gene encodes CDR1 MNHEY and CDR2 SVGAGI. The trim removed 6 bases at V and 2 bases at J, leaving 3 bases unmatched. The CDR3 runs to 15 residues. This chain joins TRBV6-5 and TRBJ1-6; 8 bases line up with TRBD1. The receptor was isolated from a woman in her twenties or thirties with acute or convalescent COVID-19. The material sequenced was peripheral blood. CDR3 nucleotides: TGTGCCAGCAGCATACAGGGGGCCTATAATTCACCCCTCCACTTT. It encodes CASSIQGAYNSPLHF.